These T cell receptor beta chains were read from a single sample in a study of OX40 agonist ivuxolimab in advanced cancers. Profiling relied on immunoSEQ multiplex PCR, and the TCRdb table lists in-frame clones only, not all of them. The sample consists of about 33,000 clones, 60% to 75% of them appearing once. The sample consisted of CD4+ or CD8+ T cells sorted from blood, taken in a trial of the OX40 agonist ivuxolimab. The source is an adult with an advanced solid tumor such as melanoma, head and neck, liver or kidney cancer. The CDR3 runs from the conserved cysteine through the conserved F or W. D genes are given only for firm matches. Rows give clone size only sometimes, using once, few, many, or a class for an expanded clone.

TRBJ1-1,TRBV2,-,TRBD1,CASSSTGGGTEAFF,TGTGCCAGCAGTAGCACAGGGGGGGGCACTGAAGCTTTCTTT
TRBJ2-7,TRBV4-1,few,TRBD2,CASSQDPPAGGLFEQYF,TGCGCCAGCAGCCAAGATCCCCCAGCGGGGGGGCTTTTCGAGCAGTACTTC
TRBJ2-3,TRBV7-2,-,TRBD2,CATHMERGAADTQYF,TGTGCCACCCATATGGAGCGGGGGGCCGCAGATACGCAGTATTTT
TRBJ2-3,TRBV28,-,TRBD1,CASSFVVGQGTDTQYF,TGTGCCAGCAGTTTTGTTGTCGGACAGGGCACAGATACGCAGTATTTT
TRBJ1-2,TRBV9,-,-,CASSVVDGVNYGYTF,TGTGCCAGCAGCGTAGTGGACGGGGTTAACTATGGCTACACCTTC
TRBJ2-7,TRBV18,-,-,CASSPSSGLAYEQYF,TGTGCCAGCTCACCAAGTAGCGGCCTTGCCTACGAGCAGTACTTC
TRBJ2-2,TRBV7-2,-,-,CASSLNSGTAKNTGELFF,TGTGCCAGCAGCTTAAACTCCGGGACGGCAAAGAACACCGGGGAGCTGTTTTTT
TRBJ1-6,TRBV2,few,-,CASRDDSYNSPLHF,TGTGCCAGCAGGGACGACTCCTATAATTCACCCCTCCACTTT
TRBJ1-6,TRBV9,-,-,CASSVAAVSGNSPLHF,TGTGCCAGCAGCGTAGCTGCGGTTTCGGGCAATTCACCCCTCCACTTT
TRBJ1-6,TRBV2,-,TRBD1,CGVGQGQSPLHF,TGTGGAGTAGGACAGGGGCAGTCACCCCTCCACTTT
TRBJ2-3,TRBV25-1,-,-,CASGPSKPDTQYF,TGTGCCAGTGGACCGTCGAAGCCCGATACGCAGTATTTT
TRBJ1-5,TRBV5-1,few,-,CASIGGNQPQHF,TGCGCCAGCATCGGGGGCAATCAGCCCCAGCATTTT
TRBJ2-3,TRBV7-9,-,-,CASSSIADTQYF,TGTGCCAGCAGCTCTATAGCTGATACGCAGTATTTT
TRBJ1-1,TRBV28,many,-,CASSLPGGNTEAFF,TGTGCCAGCAGTTTGCCGGGAGGGAACACTGAAGCTTTCTTT
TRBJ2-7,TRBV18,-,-,CASSPTRGSYEQYF,TGTGCCAGCTCACCAACCAGGGGTTCCTACGAGCAGTACTTC
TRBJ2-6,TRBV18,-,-,CASSPYGSGANVLTF,TGTGCCAGCTCACCGTATGGCTCTGGGGCCAACGTCCTGACTTTC
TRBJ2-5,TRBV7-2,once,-,CASSGGETQYF,TGTGCCAGCAGCGGGGGGGAGACCCAGTACTTC
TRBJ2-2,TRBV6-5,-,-,CASKANTGELFF,TGTGCCAGCAAGGCCAACACCGGGGAGCTGTTTTTT
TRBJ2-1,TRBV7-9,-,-,CASSRTAPTGDEQFF,TGTGCCAGCAGCCGGACAGCTCCTACGGGAGATGAGCAGTTCTTC
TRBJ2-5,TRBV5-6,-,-,CASSWTAQETQYF,TGTGCCAGCAGCTGGACAGCCCAAGAGACCCAGTACTTC
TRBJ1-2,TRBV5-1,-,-,CASSQGSVNYGYTF,TGCGCCAGCAGCCAAGGTTCTGTTAACTATGGCTACACCTTC
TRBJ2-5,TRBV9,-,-,CASSVTSTGETQYF,TGTGCCAGCAGCGTCACCAGCACCGGGGAGACCCAGTACTTC
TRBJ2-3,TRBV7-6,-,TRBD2,CASSYQTSGGAQYF,TGTGCCAGCAGTTACCAGACTAGCGGGGGTGCGCAGTATTTT
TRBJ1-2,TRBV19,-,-,CASSISMGYTF,TGTGCCAGTAGTATATCGATGGGCTACACCTTC
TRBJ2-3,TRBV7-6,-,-,CASSPTDRTQYF,TGTGCCAGCAGCCCAACCGACAGAACGCAGTATTTT
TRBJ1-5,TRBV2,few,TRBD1,CASSKGQGESQPQHF,TGTGCCAGCAGTAAGGGACAGGGGGAAAGTCAGCCCCAGCATTTT
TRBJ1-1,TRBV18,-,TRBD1,CASSPPGQLDTEAFF,TGTGCCAGCTCACCACCGGGACAGCTGGATACTGAAGCTTTCTTT
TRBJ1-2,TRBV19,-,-,CASSTPDRNYGYTF,TGTGCCAGTAGTACCCCCGACAGGAACTATGGCTACACCTTC
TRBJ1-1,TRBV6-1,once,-,CASSENRDTEAFF,TGTGCCAGCAGTGAAAACAGGGACACTGAAGCTTTCTTT
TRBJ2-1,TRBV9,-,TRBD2,CASSPLAGEQFF,TGTGCCAGCAGCCCGCTAGCGGGGGAGCAGTTCTTC
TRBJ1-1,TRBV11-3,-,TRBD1,CASSSQGADTEAFF,TGTGCCAGCAGCTCACAGGGGGCGGACACTGAAGCTTTCTTT
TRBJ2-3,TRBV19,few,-,CASSTVREATQYF,TGTGCCAGTAGTACGGTCAGGGAGGCTACGCAGTATTTT
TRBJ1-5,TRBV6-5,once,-,CASSYSWSENQPQHF,TGTGCCAGCAGTTACTCTTGGTCCGAGAATCAGCCCCAGCATTTT
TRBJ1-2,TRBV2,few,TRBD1,CASSAVRDRANGYTF,TGTGCCAGCAGTGCGGTTCGGGACAGGGCGAATGGCTACACCTTC
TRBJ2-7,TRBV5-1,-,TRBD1,CASSRGQGVYEQYF,TGCGCCAGCAGTAGGGGACAGGGGGTCTACGAGCAGTACTTC
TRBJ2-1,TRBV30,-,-,CAWRPGLYEQFF,TGTGCCTGGAGGCCTGGGCTCTATGAGCAGTTCTTC
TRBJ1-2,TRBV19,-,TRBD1,CASTDRVGFGYTF,TGTGCCAGTACTGACAGGGTGGGATTTGGCTACACCTTC
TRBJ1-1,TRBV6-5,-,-,CASSYSRGREAFF,TGTGCCAGCAGTTACTCGAGAGGCAGGGAAGCTTTCTTT
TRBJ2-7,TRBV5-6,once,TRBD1,CASSSSPGQGIYEQYF,TGTGCCAGCAGCTCGTCACCGGGACAGGGGATCTACGAGCAGTACTTC
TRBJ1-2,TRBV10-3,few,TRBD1,CAISEALTGVYGYTF,TGTGCCATCAGTGAGGCGTTGACAGGGGTTTATGGCTACACCTTC
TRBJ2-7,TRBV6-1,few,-,CASSEALQAVEQYF,TGTGCCAGCAGTGAAGCGCTGCAGGCGGTCGAGCAGTACTTC
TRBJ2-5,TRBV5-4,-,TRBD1,CASTDRGRETQYF,TGTGCCAGCACAGACAGGGGGCGGGAGACCCAGTACTTC
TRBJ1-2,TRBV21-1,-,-,CASSKGVRERAYYGYTF,TGTGCCAGCAGCAAAGGCGTCAGAGAAAGGGCTTACTATGGCTACACCTTC
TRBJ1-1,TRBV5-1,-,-,CASTKAVHTEAFF,TGCGCCAGCACCAAGGCGGTTCACACTGAAGCTTTCTTT
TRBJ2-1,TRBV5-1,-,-,CASSLTEGPYNEQFF,TGCGCCAGCAGCTTGACTGAGGGCCCCTACAATGAGCAGTTCTTC
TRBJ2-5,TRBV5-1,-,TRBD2,CASSLAGSGGAGETQYF,TGCGCCAGCAGCTTGGCCGGTAGCGGGGGGGCCGGGGAGACCCAGTACTTC
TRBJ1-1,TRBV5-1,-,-,CASTTGQMNTEAFF,TGCGCCAGCACAACGGGGCAGATGAACACTGAAGCTTTCTTT
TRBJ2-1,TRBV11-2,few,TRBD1,CASIGQGSYNEQFF,TGTGCCAGCATCGGACAGGGTAGTTACAATGAGCAGTTCTTC